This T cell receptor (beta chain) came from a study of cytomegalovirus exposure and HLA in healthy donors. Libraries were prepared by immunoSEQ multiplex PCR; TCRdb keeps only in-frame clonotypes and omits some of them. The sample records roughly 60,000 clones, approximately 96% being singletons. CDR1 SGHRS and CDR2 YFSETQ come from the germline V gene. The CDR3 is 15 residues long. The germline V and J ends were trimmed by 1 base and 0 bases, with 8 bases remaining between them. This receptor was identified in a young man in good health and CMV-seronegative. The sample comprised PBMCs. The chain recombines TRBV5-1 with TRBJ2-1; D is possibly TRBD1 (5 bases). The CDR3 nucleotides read TGCGCCAGCAGCTTGCGGCAGGGCTCCTACAATGAGCAGTTCTTC. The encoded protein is CASSLRQGSYNEQFF.